The 21 T cell receptor beta chains listed next were all sequenced from one sample in a study of shared clonotypes between healthy human individuals. Measured with immunoSEQ multiplex PCR; TCRdb has only the in-frame clones, and not every one. This sample has about 1,500,000 clones, with more than 95% found just once. Sequenced input: naive CD4+ T cells sorted from blood. Noted subset: CD45RA+ positively selected. These receptor sequences come from a man between 25 and 39 years old in good health.

The V call is TRBV4-3, the J call TRBJ2-2, with 13 bases aligning to TRBD2. The CDR3 covers 22 residues. Germline-derived CDR1 and CDR2 are LGHNA and YSLEER. V trimming: 1 base; J trimming: 0 bases; junction bases outside the gene matches: 14. Here the CDR3 DNA reads TGCGCCAGCAGCCAAGGTGTGGTTCGTGGACTAGCGGGAGCGGCGAACACCGGGGAGCTGTTTTTT. This encodes CASSQGVVRGLAGAANTGELFF.

This rearrangement joins TRBV11-2 to TRBJ2-6; 7 bases map to TRBD1. This CDR3 contains 19 residues. Germline loops: CDR1 SGHAT, CDR2 FQNNGV. J was trimmed by 0 bases and V by 4 bases; bases with no gene match: 12. As DNA, the CDR3 is TGTGCCAGCAGCTCGGACAGGCGGCAGCCTATCTCTGGGGCCAACGTCCTGACTTTC. This translates into CASSSDRRQPISGANVLTF.

The chain recombines TRBV7-9 with TRBJ2-3, with D perhaps TRBD2 (7 bases). The CDR3 is made up of 18 amino acids. Germline V gives CDR1 SEHNR, CDR2 FQNEAQ (reference sequence). Between the trimmed V and J ends, which lost 3 bases and 1 base, there was a span of 20 bases. In nucleotides, the CDR3 is TGTGCCAGCAGCTTGGCTCCCAGGGGAGGGAGTGGCACAGATACGCAGTATTTT. Amino acid sequence: CASSLAPRGGSGTDTQYF. Together with reference TRBV7-9 and TRBJ2-3, the CDR3 gives the full variable domain: DTGVSQNPRHKITKRGQNVTFRCDPISEHNRLYWYRQTLGQGPEFLTYFQNEAQLEKSRLLSDRFSAERPKGSFSTLEIQRTEQGDSAMYLCASSLAPRGGSGTDTQYFGPGTRLTVL.

The chain uses TRBV5-1 and TRBJ2-7; possibly TRBD2 for D (5 bases). Looked up from germline, CDR1 is SGHRS and CDR2 is YFSETQ. V was cut by 4 bases and J by 4 bases, with 21 bases left in between. This CDR3 has 16 residues. CDR3 loop: CASSLESDYPAYEQYF. DNA for the CDR3: TGCGCCAGCAGCCTAGAGTCCGACTACCCGGCTTACGAGCAGTACTTC.

This clone was picked up one time. The genes are TRBV5-1 and TRBJ1-2, with 9 bases aligning to TRBD1. The CDR3 runs 15 residues. The germline CDR1 and CDR2 sequences are SGHRS and YFSETQ. With 0 bases clipped from V and 8 bases from J, the junction kept 8 bases outside the gene matches. The CDR3 DNA reads TGCGCCAGCAGCTTGGTGGGGGACAGGGCCCGGGGCTACACCTTC. This gives the protein CASSLVGDRARGYTF.

The chain carries TRBV5-1 and TRBJ1-1; D remains ambiguous. Germline V lookup: CDR1 SGHRS, CDR2 YFSETQ. With 6 bases removed from V and 4 bases from J, the gap between germline ends came to 19 bases. The CDR3 is 15 amino acids. The CDR3 is CASTPSRALGTEAFF. CDR3 bases: TGCGCCAGCACGCCCTCGAGGGCGTTGGGCACTGAAGCTTTCTTT.

The V call is TRBV10-3, the J call TRBJ2-7; 7 positions agree with TRBD2. The CDR3 covers 14 residues. The V segment lost 2 bases and the J segment 2 bases; nucleotides outside the gene matches: 3. Per germline, CDR1 ENHRY and CDR2 SYGVKD. The CDR3 coding sequence is TGTGCCATCAGTGAGCCGGGACTACCCTACGAGCAGTACTTC. Protein: CAISEPGLPYEQYF.

The table lists this clone with a count of one. The rearrangement links TRBV28 to TRBJ1-5, with 8 bases fitting TRBD1. Germline CDR1 and CDR2: MDHEN and SYDVKM. The CDR3 runs 16 residues. V was pared by 6 bases and J by 2 bases, with 9 bases of the junction left unmatched. In nucleotides, the CDR3 is TGTGCCAGCAGCGAGCGGGACAGGAGGGGCAATCAGCCCCAGCATTTT. Protein product: CASSERDRRGNQPQHF.

The rearrangement uses TRBV6-6 and TRBJ2-7; D is uncertain. V lost 0 bases and J lost 5, with 11 bases in between. There are 14 residues in the CDR3. Germline-derived CDR1 and CDR2 are MNHNY and SVGAGI (reference sequence). As DNA, the CDR3 is TGTGCCAGCAGTTACTCCACCGGGTTGAACGAGCAGTACTTC. Its translation: CASSYSTGLNEQYF.

This clone was observed a single time. This rearrangement joins TRBV10-3 to TRBJ2-2; 7 bases fit TRBD1. This CDR3 contains 16 residues. Germline loops: CDR1 ENHRY, CDR2 SYGVKD. With V trimmed by 0 bases and J by 1 base, 2 bases remained unmatched. The CDR3 sequence is CAISESGTENTGELFF. CDR3 DNA: TGTGCCATCAGTGAGTCGGGGACAGAGAACACCGGGGAGCTGTTTTTT.

The rearrangement links TRBV4-3 to TRBJ2-3, with 7 bases that match TRBD2. The length of the CDR3 is 15 residues. Trimming took 3 bases from V and 8 from J; bases not matched to a gene: 11. Germline V lookup: CDR1 LGHNA, CDR2 YSLEER. CDR3 bases: TGCGCCAGCAGCCAGAGGGAGGGTGACGGAGGTACGCAGTATTTT. It specifies CASSQREGDGGTQYF.

The chain recombines TRBV6-6 with TRBJ2-1; TRBD2 agrees at 7 bases. The CDR3 runs 13 residues. Per the germline V gene, CDR1 is MNHNY and CDR2 is SVGAGI (reference sequence). V gave up 7 bases and J gave up 7 bases; unmatched junction bases: 7. CDR3 DNA sequence: TGTGCCAGCATGGCGGGAGTCGTAAATGAGCAGTTCTTC. Its protein is CASMAGVVNEQFF.

This sequence joins TRBV5-4 and TRBJ2-7; TRBD1 aligns across 8 bases. Germline trimming cut 4 bases from V and 6 bases from J; bases unmatched to any gene: 6. This CDR3 has 13 residues. The V gene's germline CDR1 is SGHNT and CDR2 YYREEE (reference sequence). The CDR3 DNA follows: TGTGCCAGCAGCCAGGGGGCTGGCCCCGAGCAGTACTTC. Translated: CASSQGAGPEQYF.

The chain has TRBV28 and TRBJ1-1, with 9 bases lining up with TRBD1. Germline lookup yields CDR1 MDHEN and CDR2 SYDVKM. The CDR3 is made up of 15 amino acids. J lost 4 bases, V lost 5 bases, and 8 bases had no gene match. The CDR3 loop is CASSPHQTGGTEAFF. The DNA of the CDR3 is TGTGCCAGCAGTCCCCACCAGACAGGGGGCACTGAAGCTTTCTTT. Full variable domain (remainder filled in from reference TRBV28 and TRBJ1-1): DVKVTQSSRYLVKRTGEKVFLECVQDMDHENMFWYRQDPGLGLRLIYFSYDVKMKEKGDIPEGYSVSREKKERFSLILESASTNQTSMYLCASSPHQTGGTEAFFGQGTRLTVV.

Turning to this clone: Distinct nucleotide sequences in the sample also encode this CDR3. The gene calls are TRBV18 and TRBJ2-5, with TRBD1 as a possible D gene (5 bases). Germline V gives CDR1 KGHSH, CDR2 LQKENI. V dropped 2 bases and J dropped 2 bases, with 9 bases sitting between them. The CDR3 covers 14 residues. CDR3: CASSPKGAQETQYF. DNA for the CDR3: TGTGCCAGCTCACCAAAAGGGGCGCAAGAGACCCAGTACTTC.

Note on this clone: The identical CDR3 is also encoded by other nucleotide sequences in the sample. J is TRBJ2-7 and V is TRBV10-1; D is ambiguous. Looked up from germline, CDR1 is WNHNN and CDR2 is SYGVQD (reference sequence). V lost 3 bases to trimming and J lost 0 bases, with 3 bases between them. There are 12 residues in the CDR3. CDR3 loop: CASSEGSYEQYF. The CDR3 DNA is TGCGCCAGCAGTGAAGGCTCCTACGAGCAGTACTTC.

Worth noting for this clone: This CDR3 is also generated by other DNA sequences in the sample. The chain has TRBV5-1 and TRBJ2-2; unclear D gene. Germline V lookup: CDR1 SGHRS, CDR2 YFSETQ. V lost 3 bases and J lost 0, with 6 bases in between. This CDR3 spans 14 amino acids. CDR3: CASSSTANTGELFF. The CDR3 DNA sequence: TGCGCCAGCAGCTCCACAGCGAACACCGGGGAGCTGTTTTTT.

The genes are TRBV5-4 and TRBJ2-1, with no clear D. Per germline, CDR1 SGHNT and CDR2 YYREEE (reference sequence). The CDR3 length is 17 residues. V gave up 4 bases and J gave up 5 bases, with 22 bases separating them. Here the CDR3 reads CASSQNGMVEPNNEQFF. CDR3 nucleotides: TGTGCCAGCAGCCAGAACGGCATGGTAGAACCAAACAATGAGCAGTTCTTC.

J is TRBJ1-5 and V is TRBV7-2; maybe TRBD1 (6 bases). Trimming stripped 2 bases from V and 4 bases from J, with 12 bases between. This CDR3 has 15 residues. CDR1 is SGHTA and CDR2 is FQGNSA in the germline V gene. The CDR3 region has the DNA TGTGCCAGCAGCTTAATTTCAGGGGCAAATCAGCCCCAGCATTTT. This gives the protein CASSLISGANQPQHF.

This clone appeared a single time. The chain is built from TRBV4-1 and TRBJ2-1; D unresolved. V was shortened by 0 bases and J by 10 bases, with 16 bases between the two germline ends. This CDR3 has 15 amino acids. The germline CDR1 and CDR2 sequences are MGHRA and YSYEKL. CDR3 sequence: CASSQEVATLKEQFF. The CDR3 DNA sequence: TGCGCCAGCAGCCAAGAAGTGGCCACTTTAAAGGAGCAGTTCTTC.

The V gene is TRBV18, the J gene TRBJ2-7, with D unresolved. Per the germline V gene, CDR1 is KGHSH and CDR2 is LQKENI. The V end was cut by 3 bases, the J end by 7 bases, with 16 bases between. The CDR3 is 14 residues long. The CDR3 sequence is CASSPSASTQEQYF. The CDR3 region has the DNA TGTGCCAGCTCACCCTCCGCATCTACCCAAGAGCAGTACTTC. Filled out from reference TRBV18 and TRBJ2-7, the complete variable domain reads NAGVMQNPRHLVRRRGQEARLRCSPMKGHSHVYWYRQLPEEGLKFMVYLQKENIIDESGMPKERFSAEFPKEGPSILRIQQVVRGDSAAYFCASSPSASTQEQYFGPGTRLTVT.